This T cell receptor beta chain is from a study of shared clonotypes between healthy human individuals. Study overall: Serving as donors were two women and three men, whose ages spanned 18 to 49. Used for every donor were three CD4 naive, three CD4 memory, two CD8 naive and one CD8 memory plate.

Study results and caveats: Sequencing of the sorted subsets was shown by rarefaction to be incomplete despite large depth. Relative to clonotypes present in all four donors, those not shared had lower generation probabilities.

This clone has only one observation. Its antigen is not identified. Germline assignment: CDR1 SGHDT and CDR2 YYEEEE. CDR3 size: 11 residues. The V end lost 3 bases, the J end lost 7 bases, and 5 bases lay between the germline ends. Some clones are missing from TCRdb's copy, which holds only in-frame ones; the method was immunoSEQ multiplex PCR. The sample comprises 650,000 to 800,000 clones, 90% to 95% of which are singletons, and 24% rests with the top ten. CD8 cells classed as naive were CD45RO-negative and positively selected for CCR7, excluding terminally differentiated effector memory CD45RA+ cells.

The V gene is TRBV5-6, the J gene TRBJ2-1; D unresolved. The sample consisted of naive CD8+ T cells sorted from blood. The clonotype comes from a man aged 25 to 40 in good health. The CDR3 spells CASSSHNEQFF. The CDR3 DNA sequence: TGTGCCAGCAGCTCGCATAATGAGCAGTTCTTC.